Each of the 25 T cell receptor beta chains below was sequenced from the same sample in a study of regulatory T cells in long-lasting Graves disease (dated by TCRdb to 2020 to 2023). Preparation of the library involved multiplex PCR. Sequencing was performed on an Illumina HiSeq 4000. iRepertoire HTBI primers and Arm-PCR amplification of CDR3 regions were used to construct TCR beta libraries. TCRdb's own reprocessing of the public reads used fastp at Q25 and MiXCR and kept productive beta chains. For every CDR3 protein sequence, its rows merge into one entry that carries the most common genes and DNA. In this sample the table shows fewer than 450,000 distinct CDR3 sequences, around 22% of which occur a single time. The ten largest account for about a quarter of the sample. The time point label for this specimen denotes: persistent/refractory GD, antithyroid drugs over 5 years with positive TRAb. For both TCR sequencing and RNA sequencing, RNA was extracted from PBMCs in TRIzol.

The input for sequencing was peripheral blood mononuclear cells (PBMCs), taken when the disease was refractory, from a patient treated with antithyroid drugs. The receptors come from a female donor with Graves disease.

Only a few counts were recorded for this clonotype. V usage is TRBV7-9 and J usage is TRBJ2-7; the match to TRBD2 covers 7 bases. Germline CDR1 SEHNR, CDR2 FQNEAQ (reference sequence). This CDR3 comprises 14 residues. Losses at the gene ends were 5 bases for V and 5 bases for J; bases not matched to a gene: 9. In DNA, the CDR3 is TGTGCCAGCAGCCACGGGGAGGGCAGCCACGAGCAGTACTTC. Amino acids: CASSHGEGSHEQYF.

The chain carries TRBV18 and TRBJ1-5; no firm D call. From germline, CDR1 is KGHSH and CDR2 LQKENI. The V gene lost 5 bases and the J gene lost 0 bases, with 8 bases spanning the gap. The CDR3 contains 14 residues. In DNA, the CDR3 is TGTGCCAGCTCATCCAAGGATAGCAATCAGCCCCAGCATTTT. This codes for CASSSKDSNQPQHF.

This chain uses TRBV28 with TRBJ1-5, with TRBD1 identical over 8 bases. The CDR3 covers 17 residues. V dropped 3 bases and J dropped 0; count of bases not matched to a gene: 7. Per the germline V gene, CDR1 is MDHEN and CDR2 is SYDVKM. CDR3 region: CASSLGTGPSSNQPQHF. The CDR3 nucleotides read TGTGCCAGCAGTTTGGGGACAGGCCCATCTAGCAATCAGCCCCAGCATTTT. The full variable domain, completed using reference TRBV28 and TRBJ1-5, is DVKVTQSSRYLVKRTGEKVFLECVQDMDHENMFWYRQDPGLGLRLIYFSYDVKMKEKGDIPEGYSVSREKKERFSLILESASTNQTSMYLCASSLGTGPSSNQPQHFGDGTRLSIL.

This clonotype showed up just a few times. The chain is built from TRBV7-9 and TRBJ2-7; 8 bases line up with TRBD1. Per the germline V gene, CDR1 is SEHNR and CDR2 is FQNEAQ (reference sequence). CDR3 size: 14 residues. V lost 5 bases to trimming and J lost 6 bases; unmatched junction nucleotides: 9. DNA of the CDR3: TGTGCCAGCAGCGCCGGCGGGACAGGATCCGAGCAGTACTTC. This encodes CASSAGGTGSEQYF.

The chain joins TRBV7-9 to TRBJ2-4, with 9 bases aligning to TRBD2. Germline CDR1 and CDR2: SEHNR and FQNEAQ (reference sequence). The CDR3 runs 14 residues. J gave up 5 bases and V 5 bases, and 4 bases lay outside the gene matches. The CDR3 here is CASSTGTSQNIQYF. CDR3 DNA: TGTGCCAGCAGCACTGGGACTAGCCAAAACATTCAGTACTTC.

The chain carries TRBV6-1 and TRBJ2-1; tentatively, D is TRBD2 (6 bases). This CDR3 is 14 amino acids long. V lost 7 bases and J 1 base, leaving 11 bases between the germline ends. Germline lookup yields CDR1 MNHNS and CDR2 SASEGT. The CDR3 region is CASIRRGSYNEQFF. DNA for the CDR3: TGTGCCAGCATACGGAGGGGTTCCTACAATGAGCAGTTCTTC.

Here the CDR3 reads CASSVGTGQETQYF. The CDR3 nucleotides are TGTGCCAGCAGCGTAGGAACGGGACAAGAGACCCAGTACTTC. The rearrangement links TRBV9 to TRBJ2-5; D is possibly TRBD2 (5 bases). Trimming removed 0 bases from V and 2 bases from J, with 8 bases in between. The CDR3 sequence is 14 residues long. CDR1 SGDLS and CDR2 YYNGEE come from the germline V gene.

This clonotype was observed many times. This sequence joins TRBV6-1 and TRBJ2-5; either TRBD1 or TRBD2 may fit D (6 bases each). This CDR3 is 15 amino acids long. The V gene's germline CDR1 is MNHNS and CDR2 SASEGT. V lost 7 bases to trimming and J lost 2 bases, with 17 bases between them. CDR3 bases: TGTGCCAGCACCCAACGGAGGGGGGAACAAGAGACCCAGTACTTC. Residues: CASTQRRGEQETQYF.

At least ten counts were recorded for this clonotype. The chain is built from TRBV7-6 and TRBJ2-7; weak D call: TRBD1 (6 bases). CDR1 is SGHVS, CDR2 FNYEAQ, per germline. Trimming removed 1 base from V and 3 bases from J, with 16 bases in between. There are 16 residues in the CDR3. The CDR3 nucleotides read TGTGCCAGCAGCTTAGAAGCCGGGACACGAGGCTACGAGCAGTACTTC. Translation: CASSLEAGTRGYEQYF.

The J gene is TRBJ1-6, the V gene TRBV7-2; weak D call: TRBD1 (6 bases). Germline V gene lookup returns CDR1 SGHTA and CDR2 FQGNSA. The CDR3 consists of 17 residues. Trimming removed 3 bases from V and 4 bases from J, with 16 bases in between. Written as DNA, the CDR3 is TGTGCCAGCAGCTTCATACGTAGGACAGAATATAATTCACCCCTCCACTTT. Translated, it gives CASSFIRRTEYNSPLHF.

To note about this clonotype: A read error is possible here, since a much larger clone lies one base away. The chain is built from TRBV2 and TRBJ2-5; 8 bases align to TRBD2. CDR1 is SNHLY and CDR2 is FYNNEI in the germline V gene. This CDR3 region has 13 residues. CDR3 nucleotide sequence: TGTGCCAGCAGAGATAGCGGGGCAGGGACCCGGTACTTC. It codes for CASRDSGAGTRYF.

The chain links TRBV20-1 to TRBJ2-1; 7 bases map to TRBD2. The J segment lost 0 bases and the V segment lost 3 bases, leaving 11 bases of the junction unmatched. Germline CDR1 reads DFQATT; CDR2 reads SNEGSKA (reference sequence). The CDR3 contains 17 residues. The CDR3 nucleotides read TGCAGTGCTAGCCCCGGCCGGCGGGAGATCTCCTACAATGAGCAGTTCTTC. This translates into CSASPGRREISYNEQFF.

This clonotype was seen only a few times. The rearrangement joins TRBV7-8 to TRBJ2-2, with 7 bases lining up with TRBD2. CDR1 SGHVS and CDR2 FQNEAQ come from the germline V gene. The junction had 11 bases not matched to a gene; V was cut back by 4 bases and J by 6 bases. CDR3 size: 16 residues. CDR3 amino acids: CASSSRIGGSAGELFF. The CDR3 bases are TGTGCCAGCAGCTCGAGAATCGGGGGGAGCGCCGGGGAGCTGTTTTTT.

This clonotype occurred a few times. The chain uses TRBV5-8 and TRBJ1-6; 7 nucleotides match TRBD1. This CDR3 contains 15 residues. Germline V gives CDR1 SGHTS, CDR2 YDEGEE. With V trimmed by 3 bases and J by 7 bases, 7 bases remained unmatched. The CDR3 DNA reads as TGTGCCAGCAGCTATGGGACAGCAAGCAATTCACCCCTCCACTTT. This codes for CASSYGTASNSPLHF. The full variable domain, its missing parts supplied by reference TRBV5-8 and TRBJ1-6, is EAGVTQSPTHLIKTRGQQATLRCSPISGHTSVYWYQQALGLGLQFLLWYDEGEERNRGNFPPRFSGRQFPNYSSELNVNALELEDSALYLCASSYGTASNSPLHFGNGTRLTVT.

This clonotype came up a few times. The DNA of the CDR3 is TGTGCCAGCAGCCCCGGACAGGGGCTAGGACAGCCCCAGCATTTT. Translation gives CASSPGQGLGQPQHF. The chain is built from TRBV7-8 and TRBJ1-5, with TRBD1 matching 9 bases. From germline, CDR1 is SGHVS and CDR2 FQNEAQ. V shed 5 bases and J 7 bases; nucleotides not matched to a gene: 9. CDR3 length: 15 residues.

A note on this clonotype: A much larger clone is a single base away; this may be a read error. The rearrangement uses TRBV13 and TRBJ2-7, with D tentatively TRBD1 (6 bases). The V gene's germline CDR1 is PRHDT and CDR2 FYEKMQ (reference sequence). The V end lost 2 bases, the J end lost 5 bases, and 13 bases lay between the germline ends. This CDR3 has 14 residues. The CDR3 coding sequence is TGTGCCAGCAGCTTAAGGGGGACGAGGGACGAGCAGTACTTC. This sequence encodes CASSLRGTRDEQYF.

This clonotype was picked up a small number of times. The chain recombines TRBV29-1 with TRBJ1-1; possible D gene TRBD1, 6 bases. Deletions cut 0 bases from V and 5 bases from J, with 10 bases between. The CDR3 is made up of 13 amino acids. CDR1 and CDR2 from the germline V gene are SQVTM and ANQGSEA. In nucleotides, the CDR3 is TGCAGCGTTGAAGATCAGGGGAATACTGAAGCTTTCTTT. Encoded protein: CSVEDQGNTEAFF.

CDR3 region: CASGARGGLNTEAFF. The CDR3 nucleotides are TGTGCCAGCGGGGCGCGGGGGGGTTTGAACACTGAAGCTTTCTTT. The rearrangement joins TRBV7-8 to TRBJ1-1; D possibly corresponds to TRBD1 (5 bases). V was cut by 8 bases and J by 0 bases, with 16 bases left in between. Germline V gives CDR1 SGHVS, CDR2 FQNEAQ. CDR3 size: 15 residues.

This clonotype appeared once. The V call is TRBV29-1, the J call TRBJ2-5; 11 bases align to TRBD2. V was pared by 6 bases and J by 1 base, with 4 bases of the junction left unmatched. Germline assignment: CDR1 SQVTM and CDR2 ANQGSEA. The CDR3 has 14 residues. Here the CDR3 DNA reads TGCAGCGTCCCGACTAGCGGGACCCAAGAGACCCAGTACTTC. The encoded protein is CSVPTSGTQETQYF. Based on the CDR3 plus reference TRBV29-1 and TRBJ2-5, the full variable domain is SAVISQKPSRDICQRGTSLTIQCQVDSQVTMMFWYRQQPGQSLTLIATANQGSEATYESGFVIDKFPISRPNLTFSTLTVSNMSPEDSSIYLCSVPTSGTQETQYFGPGTRLLVL.

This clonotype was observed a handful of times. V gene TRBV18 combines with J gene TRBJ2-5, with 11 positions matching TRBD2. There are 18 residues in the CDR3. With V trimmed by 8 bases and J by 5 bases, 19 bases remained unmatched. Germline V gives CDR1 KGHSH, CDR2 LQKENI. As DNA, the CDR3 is TGTGCCAGCCGGGGACAGCCAAAACTAGCGGGAGTCGGTGAGACCCAGTACTTC. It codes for CASRGQPKLAGVGETQYF.

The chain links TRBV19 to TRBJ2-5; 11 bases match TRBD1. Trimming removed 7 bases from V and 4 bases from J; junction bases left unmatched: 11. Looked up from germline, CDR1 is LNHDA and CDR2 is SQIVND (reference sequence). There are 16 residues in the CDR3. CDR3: CASNILPGTGGETQYF. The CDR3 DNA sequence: TGTGCCAGTAATATTCTACCTGGGACAGGGGGAGAGACCCAGTACTTC.

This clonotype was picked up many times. In nucleotides, the CDR3 is TGTGCCAGCAGTCCTATTCTAGCGGGACTCTCTGGGGCCAACGTCCTGACTTTC. It is translated as CASSPILAGLSGANVLTF. This chain links TRBV28 with TRBJ2-6, with 9 nucleotides matching TRBD2. Germline values: CDR1 MDHEN, CDR2 SYDVKM. The CDR3 extends over 18 amino acids. After removal of 5 bases from V and 0 bases from J, the junction contained 8 bases not matched to a gene. The whole variable domain, filled in from reference TRBV28 and TRBJ2-6, reads DVKVTQSSRYLVKRTGEKVFLECVQDMDHENMFWYRQDPGLGLRLIYFSYDVKMKEKGDIPEGYSVSREKKERFSLILESASTNQTSMYLCASSPILAGLSGANVLTFGAGSRLTVL.

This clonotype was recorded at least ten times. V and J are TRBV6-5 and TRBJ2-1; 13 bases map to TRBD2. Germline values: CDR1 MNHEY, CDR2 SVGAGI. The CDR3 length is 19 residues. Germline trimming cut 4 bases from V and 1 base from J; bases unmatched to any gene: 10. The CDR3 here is CASSSPGLAGVSSYNEQFF. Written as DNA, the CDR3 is TGTGCCAGCAGTTCCCCCGGACTAGCGGGAGTGTCTTCCTACAATGAGCAGTTCTTC.

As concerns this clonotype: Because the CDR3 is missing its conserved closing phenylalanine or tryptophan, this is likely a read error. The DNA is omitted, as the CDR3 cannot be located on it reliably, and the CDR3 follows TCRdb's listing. The CDR3 protein is CASSRTVIPRPGTYNEQFFVV. This chain joins TRBV28 and TRBJ2-1; no check of the table's D call, TRBD1, against the DNA was made. CDR1 is MDHEN and CDR2 is SYDVKM in the germline V gene. The CDR3 region is 21 residues in length, termini included.

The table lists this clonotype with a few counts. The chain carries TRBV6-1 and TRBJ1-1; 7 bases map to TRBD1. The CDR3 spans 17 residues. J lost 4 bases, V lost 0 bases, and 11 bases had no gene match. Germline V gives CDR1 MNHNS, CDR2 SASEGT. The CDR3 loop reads CASSEALRQGGGTEAFF. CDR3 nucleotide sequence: TGTGCCAGCAGTGAAGCGCTTCGGCAGGGGGGTGGCACTGAAGCTTTCTTT.